Shown below are 29 T cell receptor beta chains from a single sample sequenced in a study of CD8 T cells in Susac syndrome. It was with random hexamers that roughly 0.45 to 1 ug RNA was reverse transcribed. TCRdb itself ran the immunoSEQ multiplex PCR reads through MiXCR, one entry per CDR3 protein. Of some 110,000 distinct CDR3 sequences listed, around 94% were seen once; the top ten hold approximately 0.093%. Sequenced material: CD4+ T cells from PBMCs. All receptors come from a human donor with multiple sclerosis.

This chain links TRBV3-1 with TRBJ1-6, with D uncertain. The CDR3 has 16 amino acids. The V end lost 4 bases, the J end lost 2 bases, and 12 bases lay between the germline ends. In germline, CDR1 is LGHDT, CDR2 YNNKEL (reference sequence). In nucleotides, the CDR3 is TGTGCCAGCAGCCCCGGTGGCGACGCCTATAATTCACCCCTCCACTTT. Translating it yields CASSPGGDAYNSPLHF.

This clonotype has only one observation. The chain employs TRBV12-5 and TRBJ1-5, with D tentatively TRBD1 (6 bases). Trimming pared 6 bases from V and 2 bases from J, leaving 20 bases between. CDR3 length equals 17 residues. Germline V CDR1 and CDR2: LGHNT, FRNRAP. CDR3 DNA: TGTGCTAGTGGGGGGACCGGGGGGCTCGGGGGCAATCAGCCCCAGCATTTT. Its protein product is CASGGTGGLGGNQPQHF.

This chain links TRBV11-3 with TRBJ1-2; D unresolved. V was trimmed by 6 bases and J by 1 base, leaving 9 bases between them. Germline CDR1 SGHNT, CDR2 YENEEA. The CDR3 covers 13 residues. This CDR3 is CASSGGFNYGYTF. The CDR3 coding sequence is TGTGCCAGCAGTGGAGGGTTTAACTATGGCTACACCTTC.

This chain joins TRBV30 and TRBJ1-1; D is uncertain. The germline V and J ends were trimmed by 4 bases and 1 base, with 13 bases remaining between them. The CDR3 is 14 residues long. Germline CDR1 reads GTSNPN; CDR2 reads SVGIG (reference sequence). CDR3 nucleotide sequence: TGTGCCTGGACCCGAGACCGCTCGAACACTGAAGCTTTCTTT. Protein: CAWTRDRSNTEAFF.

The chain is built from TRBV11-3 and TRBJ2-2, with D tentatively TRBD1 (5 bases). The V gene lost 0 bases and the J gene lost 8 bases, with 10 bases spanning the gap. Germline V gene sequence: CDR1 SGHNT, CDR2 YENEEA. CDR3 size: 14 residues. DNA of the CDR3: TGTGCCAGCAGCTTAGATGGGGCTCCTGGGGAGCTGTTTTTT. Translating it yields CASSLDGAPGELFF.

The chain is built from TRBV4-2 and TRBJ2-5; D gene ambiguous. Germline CDR1 reads LGHNA; CDR2 reads YNFKEQ. The CDR3 runs 13 residues. Trimming took 0 bases from V and 4 from J, leaving 6 bases between them. The DNA of the CDR3 is TGTGCCAGCAGCCAAGATAAGGCAGAGACCCAGTACTTC. It is translated as CASSQDKAETQYF.

CDR3 sequence: CASKSPRADTQYF. Here the CDR3 DNA reads TGTGCCAGCAAATCCCCTAGGGCAGATACGCAGTATTTT. The V call is TRBV2, the J call TRBJ2-3; the D is unclear. Germline-derived CDR1 and CDR2 are SNHLY and FYNNEI. V was pared by 7 bases and J by 4 bases, with 12 bases between. The CDR3 has 13 amino acids.

J is TRBJ1-1 and V is TRBV7-2; D uncertain. The CDR3 runs 12 residues. Germline V gives CDR1 SGHTA, CDR2 FQGNSA. The ends were cut back, 6 bases at V and 5 bases at J, with 10 bases in the middle. The CDR3 loop reads CASRKEATEAFF. The DNA of the CDR3 is TGTGCCAGCAGAAAAGAGGCGACTGAAGCTTTCTTT.

The J gene is TRBJ1-1, the V gene TRBV30; 9 nucleotides agree with TRBD1. The V segment lost 1 base and the J segment 13 bases; nucleotides outside the gene matches: 10. CDR3 size: 13 residues. Germline CDR1 GTSNPN, CDR2 SVGIG (reference sequence). The CDR3 spells CAWSGQGVISDFF. CDR3 DNA: TGTGCCTGGAGTGGACAGGGGGTTATTAGTGATTTCTTT.

The CDR3 spells CASSEGRASLGYTF. The CDR3 coding sequence is TGTGCCAGCAGTGAGGGCAGGGCCTCCCTTGGCTACACCTTC. The rearrangement links TRBV2 to TRBJ1-2; tentatively, D is TRBD1 (5 bases). CDR1 and CDR2 (germline): SNHLY, FYNNEI. CDR3 length equals 14 residues. Trimming removed 3 bases from V and 7 bases from J, with 15 bases in between. Complete variable domain (other parts from reference TRBV2 and TRBJ1-2): EPEVTQTPSHQVTQMGQEVILRCVPISNHLYFYWYRQILGQKVEFLVSFYNNEISEKSEIFDDQFSVERPDGSNFTLKIRSTKLEDSAMYFCASSEGRASLGYTFGSGTRLTVV.

The V call is TRBV28, the J call TRBJ2-7; D is perhaps TRBD2 (6 bases). The CDR3 contains 14 residues. CDR1 and CDR2 (germline): MDHEN, SYDVKM. The V end was cut by 6 bases, the J end by 3 bases, with 15 bases between. The CDR3 protein is CASSPSWRVYEQYF. The DNA of the CDR3 is TGTGCCAGCAGCCCCTCTTGGAGGGTCTACGAGCAGTACTTC.

The chain recombines TRBV5-1 with TRBJ2-4, with TRBD1 as a possible D gene (5 bases). This CDR3 comprises 14 residues. In germline, CDR1 is SGHRS, CDR2 YFSETQ. With 4 bases removed from V and 0 bases from J, the gap between germline ends came to 8 bases. This CDR3 reads CASSLREAKNIQYF. In nucleotides, the CDR3 is TGCGCCAGCAGCCTCAGGGAAGCCAAAAACATTCAGTACTTC.

The count of this clonotype is one. The chain carries TRBV28 and TRBJ1-4; 10 bases line up with TRBD1. This CDR3 region has 15 residues. Trimming took 4 bases from V and 7 from J; bases not matched to a gene: 6. Germline V lookup: CDR1 MDHEN, CDR2 SYDVKM. The DNA of the CDR3 is TGTGCCAGCAGTTCCGCGGGACAGGGGACTGAAAAACTGTTTTTT. Its translation is CASSSAGQGTEKLFF. The variable domain in full, with the rest retrieved from reference TRBV28 and TRBJ1-4, is DVKVTQSSRYLVKRTGEKVFLECVQDMDHENMFWYRQDPGLGLRLIYFSYDVKMKEKGDIPEGYSVSREKKERFSLILESASTNQTSMYLCASSSAGQGTEKLFFGSGTQLSVL.

The chain uses TRBV5-5 and TRBJ2-6; D not resolved. Trimming stripped 0 bases from V and 4 bases from J, with 8 bases between. Looked up from germline, CDR1 is SGHKS and CDR2 is YYEKEE (reference sequence). This CDR3 spans 15 amino acids. The CDR3 here is CASSLEERGANVLTF. CDR3 sequence (DNA): TGTGCCAGCAGCTTGGAGGAGAGGGGGGCCAACGTCCTGACTTTC. Looking up the rest from reference TRBV5-5 and TRBJ2-6 gives the full variable domain: DAGVTQSPTHLIKTRGQQVTLRCSPISGHKSVSWYQQVLGQGPQFIFQYYEKEERGRGNFPDRFSARQFPNYSSELNVNALLLGDSALYLCASSLEERGANVLTFGAGSRLTVL.

J is TRBJ2-2 and V is TRBV11-3, with D perhaps matching TRBD1 (5 bases). CDR1 is SGHNT and CDR2 is YENEEA in the germline V gene. V was trimmed by 3 bases and J by 4 bases, leaving 9 bases between them. The CDR3 is made up of 14 amino acids. CDR3 nucleotides: TGTGCCAGCAGCTTCGACAGAAGCACCGGGGAGCTGTTTTTT. This codes for CASSFDRSTGELFF.

This chain connects TRBV29-1 to TRBJ1-1; D is undetermined. V was cut by 4 bases and J by 0 bases, with 6 bases left in between. The CDR3 has 12 amino acids. In germline, CDR1 is SQVTM, CDR2 ANQGSEA. The CDR3 DNA reads as TGCAGCGTTGTACAGATGAACACTGAAGCTTTCTTT. Amino acids: CSVVQMNTEAFF.

The rearrangement links TRBV3-1 to TRBJ2-5; 8 bases map to TRBD2. Unmatched junction bases numbered 4, after V lost 1 base and J lost 0 bases. From germline, CDR1 is LGHDT and CDR2 YNNKEL (reference sequence). This CDR3 has 16 residues. The DNA of the CDR3 is TGTGCCAGCAGCCAAGGGAGCGGGGGATACCAAGAGACCCAGTACTTC. Translated: CASSQGSGGYQETQYF.

The J gene is TRBJ1-5, the V gene TRBV12-2; TRBD1, the D gene given by the table, was not confirmed from the DNA. TRBV12-2 is annotated as a pseudogene. The CDR3 covers 15 residues. CDR3 sequence: CASRLVRQGEQPQHF. The DNA of the CDR3 is TGTGCAAGTCGCTTAGTAAGACAGGGAGAGCAGCCCCAGCATTTT.

The chain links TRBV3-1 to TRBJ1-5; tentatively, D is TRBD1 (5 bases). Looked up from germline, CDR1 is LGHDT and CDR2 is YNNKEL (reference sequence). V was clipped by 3 bases and J by 7 bases, with 13 bases between them. The CDR3 is 14 amino acids. The chain's CDR3 is CASSHGIEGQPQHF. The DNA for the CDR3 is TGTGCCAGCAGCCACGGGATAGAGGGGCAGCCCCAGCATTTT.

The chain couples TRBV30 to TRBJ1-2, with 7 bases aligning to TRBD1. Germline CDR1 reads GTSNPN; CDR2 reads SVGIG (reference sequence). The CDR3 is 14 amino acids. V dropped 4 bases and J dropped 2; count of bases not matched to a gene: 7. CDR3: CAWNRQGINYGYTF. Written as DNA, the CDR3 is TGTGCCTGGAATCGACAGGGAATAAACTATGGCTACACCTTC.

This clonotype was observed once. The chain recombines TRBV5-1 with TRBJ2-7, with D tentatively TRBD2 (6 bases). V lost 0 bases to trimming and J lost 1 base, with 14 bases between them. Per germline, CDR1 SGHRS and CDR2 YFSETQ. There are 16 residues in the CDR3. As DNA, the CDR3 is TGCGCCAGCAGCTTGGCCTACGGAGGGACGTCCTACGAGCAGTACTTC. It encodes CASSLAYGGTSYEQYF.

The gene calls are TRBV20-1 and TRBJ1-5; D is uncertain. The V end was cut by 6 bases, the J end by 0 bases, with 15 bases between. Germline V lookup: CDR1 DFQATT, CDR2 SNEGSKA (reference sequence). The CDR3 runs 15 residues. The CDR3 sequence: CSAKVTSYSNQPQHF. CDR3 DNA sequence: TGCAGTGCGAAAGTCACCTCTTATAGCAATCAGCCCCAGCATTTT.

The chain has TRBV7-9 and TRBJ1-2, with D tentatively TRBD1 (5 bases). This CDR3 region has 14 residues. V lost 1 base and J 7 bases, leaving 13 bases between the germline ends. Germline V CDR1 and CDR2: SEHNR, FQNEAQ (reference sequence). CDR3 in DNA: TGTGCCAGCAGCTTAGGCGCAGGGTTGGGTGGCTACACCTTC. Amino acids: CASSLGAGLGGYTF.

J is TRBJ2-3 and V is TRBV2, with 8 bases matching TRBD1. With V trimmed by 3 bases and J by 1 base, 3 bases remained unmatched. The CDR3 length is 15 residues. Germline-derived CDR1 and CDR2 are SNHLY and FYNNEI. CDR3 loop: CASSDAGGGTDTQYF. CDR3 bases: TGTGCCAGCAGTGACGCAGGGGGCGGCACAGATACGCAGTATTTT.

The chain combines TRBV5-4 with TRBJ1-2; 7 nucleotides line up with TRBD1. V lost 2 bases to trimming and J lost 3 bases; unmatched junction nucleotides: 7. The V gene's germline CDR1 is SGHNT and CDR2 YYREEE (reference sequence). The CDR3 runs 15 residues. The CDR3 region is CASSFSGGTHYGYTF. In DNA, the CDR3 is TGTGCCAGCAGCTTTTCAGGGGGTACTCACTATGGCTACACCTTC.

The chain has TRBV30 and TRBJ1-1; D uncertain. This CDR3 is 14 amino acids long. Germline CDR1 reads GTSNPN; CDR2 reads SVGIG (reference sequence). Deletions cut 0 bases from V and 0 bases from J, with 8 bases between. CDR3 in DNA: TGTGCCTGGAGTGTACGTAGAATGAACACTGAAGCTTTCTTT. Protein sequence: CAWSVRRMNTEAFF.

This clonotype was found once. CDR3 sequence (DNA): TGCAGTGCTAGATTCCTCAGGGGAACTGAAGCTTTCTTT. It is translated as CSARFLRGTEAFF. The chain recombines TRBV20-1 with TRBJ1-1; D may be TRBD1 (6 bases). Germline V gene lookup returns CDR1 DFQATT and CDR2 SNEGSKA (reference sequence). The CDR3 extends over 13 amino acids. V was trimmed by 2 bases and J by 5 bases, leaving 12 bases between them.

The V and J genes are TRBV19 and TRBJ2-7, with 9 bases fitting TRBD1. Trimming removed 7 bases from V and 5 bases from J; junction bases left unmatched: 6. This CDR3 comprises 13 residues. CDR1 LNHDA and CDR2 SQIVND come from the germline V gene (reference sequence). CDR3 in DNA: TGTGCCAGTATCCGGGACAGGGTCAACGAGCAGTACTTC. Its translation is CASIRDRVNEQYF.

This sequence joins TRBV2 and TRBJ2-5; D remains ambiguous. Germline loops: CDR1 SNHLY, CDR2 FYNNEI. The CDR3 has 11 residues. V was cut by 6 bases and J by 5 bases, with 7 bases left in between. CDR3 in amino acids: CASRQGETQYF. CDR3 DNA sequence: TGTGCCAGCAGGCAAGGGGAGACCCAGTACTTC.